This passage covers 21 T cell receptor beta chains from one sample sequenced in a study of T-cell memory formation after mild COVID-19. TCRdb re-derived calls from the 5' RACE reads in MiXCR, one entry per CDR3 protein. The sample has 58,000 or so distinct CDR3 sequences; roughly 26% are singletons. Sequenced: PBMCs or a T cell subset sorted from them (not recorded which). These receptors were collected from a man aged 18-30 years who had mild COVID-19 (a few samples of this study predate the infection). Cell type and time point are not known.

The V gene is TRBV30, the J gene TRBJ2-5; tentatively, D is TRBD2 (6 bases). Trimming shortened V by 3 bases and J by 3 bases, and 8 bases separated the two germline ends. The CDR3 has 12 amino acids. CDR1 is GTSNPN, CDR2 SVGIG, per germline (reference sequence). In DNA form, the CDR3 reads TGTGCCTGGAGGGGACTGGAAGAGACCCAGTACTTC. Its translation: CAWRGLEETQYF.

This clonotype was observed a few times. The rearrangement joins TRBV5-1 to TRBJ2-2, with D unclear. The CDR3 spans 12 residues. CDR1 and CDR2 (germline): SGHRS, YFSETQ. V was clipped by 0 bases and J by 8 bases, with 5 bases between them. The CDR3 loop is CASSLEWGELFF. The CDR3 DNA follows: TGCGCCAGCAGCTTGGAATGGGGGGAGCTGTTTTTT.

This clonotype came up a few times. The chain links TRBV5-1 to TRBJ2-3, with 8 bases fitting TRBD2. Germline V gene lookup returns CDR1 SGHRS and CDR2 YFSETQ. The CDR3 sequence is 15 residues long. Trimming took 2 bases from V and 5 from J; bases not matched to a gene: 7. In nucleotides, the CDR3 is TGCGCCAGCAGCTTCTTCGGGGGGGAGGTAGATACGCAGTATTTT. Translation gives CASSFFGGEVDTQYF. The full variable domain, its missing parts supplied by reference TRBV5-1 and TRBJ2-3, is KAGVTQTPRYLIKTRGQQVTLSCSPISGHRSVSWYQQTPGQGLQFLFEYFSETQRNKGNFPGRFSGRQFSNSRSEMNVSTLELGDSALYLCASSFFGGEVDTQYFGPGTRLTVL.

This clonotype turned up a few times. The chain recombines TRBV12-5 with TRBJ2-2, with 8 bases that match TRBD1. Looked up from germline, CDR1 is LGHNT and CDR2 is FRNRAP. With V trimmed by 3 bases and J by 7 bases, 10 bases remained unmatched. There are 16 residues in the CDR3. The CDR3 spells CASGFLLTGEHGELFF. In DNA form, the CDR3 reads TGTGCTAGTGGTTTCCTCTTGACAGGGGAACACGGGGAGCTGTTTTTT.

V usage is TRBV6-5 and J usage is TRBJ2-2, with D hard to call. The CDR3 is 12 amino acids. The V end was cut by 6 bases, the J end by 5 bases, with 7 bases between. The germline V gene encodes CDR1 MNHEY and CDR2 SVGAGI. The CDR3 sequence: CASRNPTGELFF. CDR3 coding DNA: TGTGCCAGCAGAAACCCAACCGGGGAGCTGTTTTTT.

The chain combines TRBV7-9 with TRBJ2-3; maybe TRBD2 (7 bases). This CDR3 is built from 16 residues. V was cut by 5 bases and J by 2 bases, with 17 bases left in between. The germline V gene has CDR1 SEHNR and CDR2 FQNEAQ (reference sequence). The CDR3 DNA reads as TGTGCCAGCAGCCCGGCACGGGGGGCAACCACAGATACGCAGTATTTT. Protein: CASSPARGATTDTQYF.

The table lists this clonotype with a few counts. The J gene is TRBJ2-5, the V gene TRBV5-6, with 7 bases matching TRBD1. CDR3 length equals 14 residues. The V and J ends lost 4 bases and 5 bases, in that order; junction bases with no gene match: 8. Per the germline V gene, CDR1 is SGHDT and CDR2 is YYEEEE. CDR3 region: CASSDSTGRETQYF. The DNA of the CDR3 is TGTGCCAGCAGCGACTCGACAGGGCGGGAGACCCAGTACTTC.

The chain carries TRBV9 and TRBJ1-1; 11 positions match TRBD1. In germline, CDR1 is SGDLS, CDR2 YYNGEE. V lost 2 bases and J lost 4; bases outside the gene matches: 4. The CDR3 runs to 15 residues. CDR3: CASSVGTGGITEAFF. The CDR3 bases are TGTGCCAGCAGCGTCGGGACAGGGGGAATCACTGAAGCTTTCTTT.

J is TRBJ2-5 and V is TRBV3-1; 8 nucleotides line up with TRBD2. Germline CDR1 reads LGHDT; CDR2 reads YNNKEL (reference sequence). With V trimmed by 4 bases and J by 3 bases, 13 bases remained unmatched. CDR3 size: 17 residues. The CDR3 here is CASSPAPGLEKKETQYF. In DNA form, the CDR3 reads TGTGCCAGCAGCCCAGCCCCGGGACTAGAGAAGAAAGAGACCCAGTACTTC.

This clonotype showed up many times. The chain combines TRBV11-1 with TRBJ2-7, with 7 bases identical to TRBD1. J gave up 5 bases and V 5 bases, and 21 bases lay outside the gene matches. The length of the CDR3 is 18 residues. The germline gives CDR1 SGHAT, CDR2 FQDESV (reference sequence). The CDR3: CASSGLPRTGRTHDEQYF. CDR3 nucleotides: TGTGCCAGCAGCGGATTACCGAGGACAGGACGAACGCACGACGAGCAGTACTTC. The variable domain in full, completed from reference TRBV11-1 and TRBJ2-7, reads EAEVAQSPRYKITEKSQAVAFWCDPISGHATLYWYRQILGQGPELLVQFQDESVVDDSQLPKDRFSAERLKGVDSTLKIQPAELGDSAMYLCASSGLPRTGRTHDEQYFGPGTRLTVT.

In this sample, this clonotype turned up a few times. The chain has TRBV18 and TRBJ2-7; no clear D. V was pared by 5 bases and J by 6 bases, with 20 bases between. There are 15 residues in the CDR3. Per germline, CDR1 KGHSH and CDR2 LQKENI. The CDR3 sequence: CASSADLGSQAEQYF. DNA for the CDR3: TGTGCCAGCTCAGCGGACCTGGGGTCCCAGGCCGAGCAGTACTTC.

The chain combines TRBV7-2 with TRBJ1-2; no clear D. V was cut by 2 bases and J by 3 bases, with 13 bases left in between. Germline CDR1 SGHTA, CDR2 FQGNSA. CDR3 length equals 15 residues. The CDR3 DNA follows: TGTGCCAGCAGCTTATATGGGGAAAATTACTATGGCTACACCTTC. This codes for CASSLYGENYYGYTF.

At least ten counts were recorded for this clonotype. J is TRBJ2-3 and V is TRBV28; 7 nucleotides align to TRBD2. Germline loops: CDR1 MDHEN, CDR2 SYDVKM. This CDR3 has 15 residues. V lost 4 bases and J lost 0; bases outside the gene matches: 4. The CDR3 loop reads CASSSLLASTDTQYF. The CDR3 region has the DNA TGTGCCAGCAGTTCCCTACTAGCGAGCACAGATACGCAGTATTTT.

The gene calls are TRBV6-5 and TRBJ2-7; a possible D gene is TRBD1 (6 bases). The V end was cut by 2 bases, the J end by 1 base, with 12 bases between. Germline assignment: CDR1 MNHEY and CDR2 SVGAGI. The CDR3 runs to 15 residues. Here the CDR3 DNA reads TGTGCCAGCAGTTACAGTGGACAGCCGTCCTACGAGCAGTACTTC. It is translated as CASSYSGQPSYEQYF.

The sample holds a few counts of this clonotype. V gene TRBV13 combines with J gene TRBJ1-1; 7 bases line up with TRBD1. J gave up 2 bases and V 2 bases, and 11 bases lay outside the gene matches. Germline CDR1 is PRHDT and CDR2 is FYEKMQ (reference sequence). The CDR3 runs to 17 residues. The CDR3 DNA reads TGTGCCAGCAGCTTATCCGGGGGCGCAGGGGGAAACACTGAAGCTTTCTTT. Protein sequence: CASSLSGGAGGNTEAFF.

Only a few counts were recorded for this clonotype. The chain uses TRBV7-6 and TRBJ2-7; 8 bases are shared with TRBD1. The V and J ends lost 5 bases and 6 bases, in that order; junction bases with no gene match: 6. CDR1 SGHVS and CDR2 FNYEAQ come from the germline V gene. CDR3 length equals 13 residues. The CDR3 loop reads CASSPGQGAEQYF. The CDR3 DNA is TGTGCCAGCAGCCCCGGACAGGGCGCCGAGCAGTACTTC. Supplemented by reference TRBV7-6 and TRBJ2-7, the full variable domain reads GAGVSQSPRYKVTKRGQDVALRCDPISGHVSLYWYRQALGQGPEFLTYFNYEAQQDKSGLPNDRFSAERPEGSISTLTIQRTEQRDSAMYRCASSPGQGAEQYFGPGTRLTVT.

The chain carries TRBV29-1 and TRBJ2-7, with 7 bases lining up with TRBD2. CDR1 SQVTM and CDR2 ANQGSEA come from the germline V gene. Trimming took 1 base from V and 6 from J; bases not matched to a gene: 3. The CDR3 is 12 residues long. CDR3 loop: CSVEVAGAEQYF. CDR3 nucleotides: TGCAGCGTTGAAGTCGCGGGAGCCGAGCAGTACTTC.

This clonotype has only a few counts. The chain uses TRBV14 and TRBJ2-1, with 8 bases aligning to TRBD2. This CDR3 is built from 15 residues. J was trimmed by 3 bases and V by 5 bases; bases with no gene match: 6. Germline CDR1 SGHDN, CDR2 FVKESK. This CDR3 is CASSSRTSIYNEQFF. CDR3 in DNA: TGTGCCAGCAGCTCTCGGACTAGCATCTACAATGAGCAGTTCTTC. Using reference TRBV14 and TRBJ2-1 for the parts outside the CDR3, the full variable domain is EAGVTQFPSHSVIEKGQTVTLRCDPISGHDNLYWYRRVMGKEIKFLLHFVKESKQDESGMPNNRFLAERTGGTYSTLKVQPAELEDSGVYFCASSSRTSIYNEQFFGPGTRLTVL.

V and J are TRBV6-1 and TRBJ2-1; D is ambiguous. The CDR3 runs to 17 residues. CDR1 and CDR2 (germline): MNHNS, SASEGT. Trimming cost V 4 bases and J 0 bases, with 16 bases left between them. In DNA form, the CDR3 reads TGTGCCAGCAGTGGACTCACCCCTTGGGGCTCCTACAATGAGCAGTTCTTC. Its protein is CASSGLTPWGSYNEQFF.

This clonotype was seen many times. The CDR3 DNA is TGCGCCAGCAGCCAAGTGGGTGGGGCCTTACGCGAGCAGTACTTC. Protein product: CASSQVGGALREQYF. The chain links TRBV4-3 to TRBJ2-7, with D possibly being TRBD1 (5 bases). Germline V gene sequence: CDR1 LGHNA, CDR2 YSLEER. The CDR3 sequence is 15 residues long. The V and J ends lost 1 base and 6 bases respectively, with 16 bases between them.

This sequence joins TRBV7-9 and TRBJ2-1, with D perhaps TRBD2 (6 bases). The CDR3 consists of 16 residues. Germline lookup yields CDR1 SEHNR and CDR2 FQNEAQ (reference sequence). V lost 2 bases to trimming and J lost 3 bases, with 14 bases between them. CDR3 residues: CASSLTPGLYYNEQFF. Written as DNA, the CDR3 is TGTGCCAGCAGCTTAACCCCAGGACTATACTACAATGAGCAGTTCTTC.